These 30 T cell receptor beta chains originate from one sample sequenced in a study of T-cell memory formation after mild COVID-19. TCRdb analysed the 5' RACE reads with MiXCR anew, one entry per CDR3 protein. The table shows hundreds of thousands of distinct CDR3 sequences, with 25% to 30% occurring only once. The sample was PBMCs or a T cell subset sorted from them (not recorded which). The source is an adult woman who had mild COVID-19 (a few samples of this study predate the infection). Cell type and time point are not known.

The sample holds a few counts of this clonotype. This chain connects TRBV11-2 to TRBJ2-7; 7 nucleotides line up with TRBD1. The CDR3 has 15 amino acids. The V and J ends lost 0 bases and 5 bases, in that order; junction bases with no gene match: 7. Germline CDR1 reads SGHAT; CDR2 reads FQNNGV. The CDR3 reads CASSLDWTGRNEQYF. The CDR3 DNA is TGTGCCAGCAGCTTAGACTGGACAGGCAGGAACGAGCAGTACTTC.

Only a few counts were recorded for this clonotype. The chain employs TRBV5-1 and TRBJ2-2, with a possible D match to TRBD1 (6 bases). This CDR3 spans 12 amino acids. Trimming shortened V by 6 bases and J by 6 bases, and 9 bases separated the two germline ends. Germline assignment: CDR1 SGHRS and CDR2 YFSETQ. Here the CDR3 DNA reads TGCGCCAGCACTCGGACAGCCGGGGAGCTGTTTTTT. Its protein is CASTRTAGELFF. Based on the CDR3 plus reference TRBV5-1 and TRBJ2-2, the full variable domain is KAGVTQTPRYLIKTRGQQVTLSCSPISGHRSVSWYQQTPGQGLQFLFEYFSETQRNKGNFPGRFSGRQFSNSRSEMNVSTLELGDSALYLCASTRTAGELFFGEGSRLTVL.

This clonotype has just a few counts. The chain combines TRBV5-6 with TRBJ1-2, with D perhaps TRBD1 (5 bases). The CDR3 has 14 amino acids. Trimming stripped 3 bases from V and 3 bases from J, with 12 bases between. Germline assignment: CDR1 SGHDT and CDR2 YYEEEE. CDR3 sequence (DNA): TGTGCCAGCAGCTCTTCGACAGTCTACTATGGCTACACCTTC. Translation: CASSSSTVYYGYTF.

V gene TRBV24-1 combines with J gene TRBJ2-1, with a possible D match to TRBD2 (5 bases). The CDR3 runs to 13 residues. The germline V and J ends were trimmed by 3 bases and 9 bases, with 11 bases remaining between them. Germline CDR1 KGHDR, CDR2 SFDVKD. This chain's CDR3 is CATSDPGRGEQFF. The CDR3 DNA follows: TGTGCCACCAGTGATCCCGGTCGGGGTGAGCAGTTCTTC.

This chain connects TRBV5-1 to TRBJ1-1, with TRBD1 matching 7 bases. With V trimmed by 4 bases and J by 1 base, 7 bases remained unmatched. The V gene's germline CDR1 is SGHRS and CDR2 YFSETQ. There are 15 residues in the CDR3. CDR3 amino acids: CASSPRQGENTEAFF. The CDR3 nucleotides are TGCGCCAGCAGCCCTAGACAGGGAGAGAACACTGAAGCTTTCTTT.

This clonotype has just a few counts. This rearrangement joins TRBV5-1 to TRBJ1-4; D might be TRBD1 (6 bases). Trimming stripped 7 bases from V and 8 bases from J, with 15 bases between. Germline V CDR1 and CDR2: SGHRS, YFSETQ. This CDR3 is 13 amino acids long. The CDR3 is CASVGGDQEKLFF. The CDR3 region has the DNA TGCGCCAGCGTTGGGGGCGACCAAGAAAAACTGTTTTTT.

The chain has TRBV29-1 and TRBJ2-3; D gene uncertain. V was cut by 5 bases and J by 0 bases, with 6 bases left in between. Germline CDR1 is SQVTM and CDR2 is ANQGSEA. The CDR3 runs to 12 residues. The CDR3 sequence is CSVRTSTDTQYF. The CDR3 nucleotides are TGCAGCGTTCGAACTAGCACAGATACGCAGTATTTT.

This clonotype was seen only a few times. CDR3: CASSERAAEAFF. The CDR3 bases are TGTGCCAGCAGTGAACGGGCAGCCGAAGCTTTCTTT. This rearrangement joins TRBV25-1 to TRBJ1-1, with D unclear. Germline values: CDR1 MGHDK, CDR2 SYGVNS. CDR3 size: 12 residues. V was trimmed by 2 bases and J by 8 bases, leaving 9 bases between them.

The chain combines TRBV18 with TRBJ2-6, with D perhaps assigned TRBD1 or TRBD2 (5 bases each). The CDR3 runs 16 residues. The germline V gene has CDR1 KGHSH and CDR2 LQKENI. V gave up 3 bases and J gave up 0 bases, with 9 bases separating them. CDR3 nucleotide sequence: TGTGCCAGCTCACCGGGACGGAGCTCTGGGGCCAACGTCCTGACTTTC. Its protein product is CASSPGRSSGANVLTF.

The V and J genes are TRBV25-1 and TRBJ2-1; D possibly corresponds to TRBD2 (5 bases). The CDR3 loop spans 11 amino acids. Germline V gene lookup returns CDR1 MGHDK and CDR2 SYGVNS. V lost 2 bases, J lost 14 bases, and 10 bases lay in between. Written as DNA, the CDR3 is TGTGCCAGCAGTGAAGGACTGGACGAGTTCTTC. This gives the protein CASSEGLDEFF. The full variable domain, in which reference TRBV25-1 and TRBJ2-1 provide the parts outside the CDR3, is EADIYQTPRYLVIGTGKKITLECSQTMGHDKMYWYQQDPGMELHLIHYSYGVNSTEKGDLSSESTVSRIRTEHFPLTLESARPSHTSQYLCASSEGLDEFFGPGTRLTVL.

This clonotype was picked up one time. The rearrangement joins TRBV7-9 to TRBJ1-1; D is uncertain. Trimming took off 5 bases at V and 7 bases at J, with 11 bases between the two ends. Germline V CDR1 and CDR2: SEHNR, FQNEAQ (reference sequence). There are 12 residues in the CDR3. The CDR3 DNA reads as TGTGCCAGCAGCCCAGTTCGGGTTGAAGCTTTCTTT. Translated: CASSPVRVEAFF.

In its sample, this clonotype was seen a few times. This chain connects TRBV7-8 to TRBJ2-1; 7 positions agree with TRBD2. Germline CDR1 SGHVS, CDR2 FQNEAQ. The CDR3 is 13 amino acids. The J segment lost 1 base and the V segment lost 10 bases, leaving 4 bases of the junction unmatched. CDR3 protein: CAIGGLSYNEQFF. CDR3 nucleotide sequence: TGTGCCATCGGGGGGTTGTCCTACAATGAGCAGTTCTTC.

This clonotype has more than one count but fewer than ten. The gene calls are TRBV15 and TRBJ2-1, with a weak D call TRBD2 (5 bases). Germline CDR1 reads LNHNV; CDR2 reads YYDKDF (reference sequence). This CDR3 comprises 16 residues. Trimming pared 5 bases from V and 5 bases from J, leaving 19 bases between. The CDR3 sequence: CATSRFGLALNNEQFF. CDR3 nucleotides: TGTGCCACCAGCCGTTTCGGACTCGCTCTAAACAATGAGCAGTTCTTC.

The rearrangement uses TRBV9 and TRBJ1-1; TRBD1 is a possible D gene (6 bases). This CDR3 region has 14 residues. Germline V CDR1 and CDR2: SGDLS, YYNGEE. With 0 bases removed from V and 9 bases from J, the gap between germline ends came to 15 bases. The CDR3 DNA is TGTGCCAGCAGCGTAGATATCGTAGGGGGGCAAGCTTTCTTT. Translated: CASSVDIVGGQAFF.

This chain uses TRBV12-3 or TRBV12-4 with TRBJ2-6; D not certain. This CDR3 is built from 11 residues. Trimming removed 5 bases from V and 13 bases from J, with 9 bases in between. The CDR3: CASSLKDVLTF. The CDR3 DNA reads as TGTGCCAGCAGTCTCAAGGATGTCCTGACTTTC.

The CDR3 DNA follows: TGTGCCAGCGCTCCGTGGGGGACCTACAATGAGCAGTTCTTC. It is translated as CASAPWGTYNEQFF. The V call is TRBV7-9, the J call TRBJ2-1, with D possibly called TRBD1 or TRBD2 (5 bases each). This CDR3 contains 14 residues. Germline-derived CDR1 and CDR2 are SEHNR and FQNEAQ (reference sequence). Trimming took 8 bases from V and 2 from J, leaving 13 bases between them.

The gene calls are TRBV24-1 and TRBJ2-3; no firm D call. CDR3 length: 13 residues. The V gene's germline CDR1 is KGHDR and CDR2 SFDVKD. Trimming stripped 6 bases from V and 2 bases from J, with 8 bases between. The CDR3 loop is CATSRNPTDTQYF. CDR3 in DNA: TGTGCCACCAGTAGAAACCCCACAGATACGCAGTATTTT.

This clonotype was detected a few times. CDR3 coding DNA: TGCAGTGCTAGAGAACCCGGGATAGGTCAGCCCCAGCATTTT. Residues: CSAREPGIGQPQHF. This chain connects TRBV20-1 to TRBJ1-5; D is undetermined. The CDR3 runs to 14 residues. Trimming cost V 0 bases and J 6 bases, with 12 bases left between them. Germline CDR1 and CDR2: DFQATT and SNEGSKA (reference sequence).

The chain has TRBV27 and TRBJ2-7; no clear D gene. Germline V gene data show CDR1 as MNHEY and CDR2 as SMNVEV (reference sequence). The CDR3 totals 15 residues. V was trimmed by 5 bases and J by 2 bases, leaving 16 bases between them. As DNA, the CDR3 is TGTGCCAGCAGTCTTAGCTGGCGAGAAGCCTACGAGCAGTACTTC. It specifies CASSLSWREAYEQYF.

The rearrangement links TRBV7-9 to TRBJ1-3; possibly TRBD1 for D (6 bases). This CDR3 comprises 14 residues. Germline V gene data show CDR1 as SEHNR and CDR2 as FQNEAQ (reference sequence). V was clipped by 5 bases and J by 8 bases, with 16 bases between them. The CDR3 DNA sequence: TGTGCCAGCAGCCGACAGGAGTCGGTTCACACCATATATTTT. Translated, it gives CASSRQESVHTIYF.

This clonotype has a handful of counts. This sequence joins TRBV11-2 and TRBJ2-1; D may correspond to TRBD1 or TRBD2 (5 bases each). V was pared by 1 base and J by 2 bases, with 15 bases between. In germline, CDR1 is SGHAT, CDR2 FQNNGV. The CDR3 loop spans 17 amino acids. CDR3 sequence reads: CASSLVQGRLTYNEQFF. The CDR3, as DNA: TGTGCCAGCAGCTTAGTTCAGGGCAGACTAACCTACAATGAGCAGTTCTTC.

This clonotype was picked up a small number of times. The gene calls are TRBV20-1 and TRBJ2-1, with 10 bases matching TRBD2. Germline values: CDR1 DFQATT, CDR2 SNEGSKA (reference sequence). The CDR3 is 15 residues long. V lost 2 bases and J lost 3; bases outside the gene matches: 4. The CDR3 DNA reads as TGCAGTGCTAGACTTAGCGGGGGGAACTACAATGAGCAGTTCTTC. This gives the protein CSARLSGGNYNEQFF.

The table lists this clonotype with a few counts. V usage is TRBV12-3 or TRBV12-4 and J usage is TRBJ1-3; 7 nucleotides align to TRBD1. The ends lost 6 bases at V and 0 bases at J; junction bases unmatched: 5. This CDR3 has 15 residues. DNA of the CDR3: TGTGCCAGCAGAGGGACAGCGTTCTCTGGAAACACCATATATTTT. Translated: CASRGTAFSGNTIYF.

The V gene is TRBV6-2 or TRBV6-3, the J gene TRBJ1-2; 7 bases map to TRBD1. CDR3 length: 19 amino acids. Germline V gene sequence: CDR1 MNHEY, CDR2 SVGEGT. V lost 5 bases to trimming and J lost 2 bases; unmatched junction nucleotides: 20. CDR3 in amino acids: CASSATPIDRDTLNYGYTF. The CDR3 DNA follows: TGTGCCAGCAGTGCTACCCCTATCGACAGGGATACCCTGAACTATGGCTACACCTTC.

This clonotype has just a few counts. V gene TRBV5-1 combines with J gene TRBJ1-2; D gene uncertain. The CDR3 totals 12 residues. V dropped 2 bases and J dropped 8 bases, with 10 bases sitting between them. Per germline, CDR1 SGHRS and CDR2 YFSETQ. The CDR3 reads CASSFLDAGYTF. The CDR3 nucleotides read TGCGCCAGCAGCTTCCTAGATGCAGGCTACACCTTC.

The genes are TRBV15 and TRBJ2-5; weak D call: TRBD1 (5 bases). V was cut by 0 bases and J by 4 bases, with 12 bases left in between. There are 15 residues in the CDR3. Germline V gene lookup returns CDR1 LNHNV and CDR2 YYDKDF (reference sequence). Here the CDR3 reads CATSREDTAGETQYF. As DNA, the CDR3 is TGTGCCACCAGCAGAGAGGACACCGCCGGAGAGACCCAGTACTTC.

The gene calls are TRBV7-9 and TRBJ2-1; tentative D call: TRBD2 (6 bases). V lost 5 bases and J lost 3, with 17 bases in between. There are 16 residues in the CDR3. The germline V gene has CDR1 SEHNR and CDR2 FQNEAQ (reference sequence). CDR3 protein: CASSLPDGGNYNEQFF. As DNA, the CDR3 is TGTGCCAGCAGCCTGCCGGACGGCGGGAACTACAATGAGCAGTTCTTC.

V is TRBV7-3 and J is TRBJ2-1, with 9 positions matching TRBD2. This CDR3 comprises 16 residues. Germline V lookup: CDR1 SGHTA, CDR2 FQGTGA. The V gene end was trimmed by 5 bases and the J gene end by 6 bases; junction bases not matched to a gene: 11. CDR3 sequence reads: CASSLKGLARPNEQFF. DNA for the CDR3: TGTGCCAGCAGCCTCAAGGGACTAGCAAGACCCAATGAGCAGTTCTTC.

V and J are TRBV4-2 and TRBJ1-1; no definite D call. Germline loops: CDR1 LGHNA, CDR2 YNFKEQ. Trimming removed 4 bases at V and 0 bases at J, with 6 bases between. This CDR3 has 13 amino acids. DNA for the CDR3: TGTGCCAGCAGCCGAGCGATGAACACTGAAGCTTTCTTT. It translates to CASSRAMNTEAFF.

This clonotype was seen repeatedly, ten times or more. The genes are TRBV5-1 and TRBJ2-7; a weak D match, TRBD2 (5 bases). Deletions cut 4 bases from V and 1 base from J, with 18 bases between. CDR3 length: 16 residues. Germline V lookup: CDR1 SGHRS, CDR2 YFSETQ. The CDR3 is CASSPAGLKGSYEQYF. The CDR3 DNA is TGCGCCAGCAGCCCTGCTGGACTCAAAGGGTCCTACGAGCAGTACTTC.